The clone carrying this TCR beta chain was observed a single time. The record originates from a study of blood T cell repertoires in COVID-19. Study summary: Sample material is recorded as cDNA or gDNA derived from T cells, B-cell-depleted T cells, or PBMCs.

CDR3 length: 14 residues. Trimming stripped 4 bases from V and 14 bases from J, with 24 bases between. Per germline, CDR1 SGDLS and CDR2 YYNGEE. Original processing methods: Reference gene primer amplification yielded estimated nucleated cell counts. Here immunoSEQ multiplex PCR was the method, and the copy in TCRdb shows in-frame clones only, minus some. The V and J calls and clone size come from that table; D and trimming were worked out from the DNA. The data hold roughly 57,000 clones, with less than 75% observed a single time. The gene calls are TRBV9 and TRBJ1-2; D is possibly TRBD1 (5 bases). Sequencing input: peripheral blood. The sequence was obtained from a woman between 65 and 79 years old with acute or convalescent COVID-19. CDR3 DNA sequence: TGTGCCAGCAGCTCTGGAGGGACTGTTCTATGGGGGACCTTC. It specifies CASSSGGTVLWGTF.